This is a list of T cell receptor beta chains from one sample in a study of identical twins. TCRdb recomputed calls from the 5' RACE reads with MiXCR, one row per CDR3 protein. The profile shows 310,000 or so distinct CDR3 sequences, less than 9.5% of them singletons. The sample also formed part of further work on yellow fever vaccine responses in identical twins.

Sequenced material: CD8+ T cells sorted from blood. These receptors all come from a woman under 30 in good health. Each CDR3 is given with its conserved first and last residue. The D gene is left open where the match is weak. Part of the rows lack a size; the others show once, few, many or a class for expanded clones.

clone size: few; J gene: TRBJ2-7; D gene: NA; V gene: TRBV7-2; CDR3 protein: CASSFEMGYEQYF; CDR3 DNA: TGTGCCAGCAGCTTTGAAATGGGATACGAGCAGTACTTC
clone size: many; J gene: TRBJ2-3; D gene: NA; V gene: TRBV29-1; CDR3 protein: CSVDYGTDTQYF; CDR3 DNA: TGCAGCGTTGACTATGGCACAGATACGCAGTATTTT
clone size: many; J gene: TRBJ2-2; D gene: NA; V gene: TRBV27; CDR3 protein: CASSFRRNTGELFF; CDR3 DNA: TGTGCCAGCAGTTTTAGACGGAACACCGGGGAGCTGTTTTTT
clone size: NA; J gene: TRBJ2-3; D gene: NA; V gene: TRBV29-1; CDR3 protein: CSVEDRNGRGSTDTQYF; CDR3 DNA: TGCAGCGTTGAAGATAGGAATGGGCGCGGGAGCACAGATACGCAGTATTTT
clone size: many; J gene: TRBJ1-1; D gene: TRBD1; V gene: TRBV4-3; CDR3 protein: CASSQSASGGTEAFF; CDR3 DNA: TGCGCCAGCAGCCAAAGCGCATCAGGGGGGACTGAAGCTTTCTTT
clone size: once; J gene: TRBJ2-7; D gene: TRBD2; V gene: TRBV4-2; CDR3 protein: CASSQDKGGLDEQYF; CDR3 DNA: TGTGCCAGCAGCCAAGATAAGGGAGGGTTGGACGAGCAGTACTTC
clone size: NA; J gene: TRBJ2-3; D gene: TRBD2; V gene: TRBV2; CDR3 protein: CASIGRLAGGLAGKDTQYF; CDR3 DNA: TGTGCCAGCATAGGTCGTCTAGCGGGGGGCCTCGCCGGGAAGGATACGCAGTATTTT
clone size: NA; J gene: TRBJ2-5; D gene: NA; V gene: TRBV12-5; CDR3 protein: CASDGGQEQETQYF; CDR3 DNA: TGTGCTAGTGACGGGGGTCAGGAACAAGAGACCCAGTACTTC
clone size: NA; J gene: TRBJ2-1; D gene: TRBD2; V gene: TRBV28; CDR3 protein: CASSSRTSGTYNEQFF; CDR3 DNA: TGTGCCAGCAGTTCTCGGACTAGCGGGACCTACAATGAGCAGTTCTTC
clone size: many; J gene: TRBJ2-6; D gene: NA; V gene: TRBV4-1; CDR3 protein: CASSQEPGSGANVLTF; CDR3 DNA: TGCGCCAGCAGCCAAGAGCCGGGCTCTGGGGCCAACGTCCTGACTTTC
clone size: few; J gene: TRBJ2-5; D gene: NA; V gene: TRBV25-1; CDR3 protein: CASSAPTRSQETQYF; CDR3 DNA: TGTGCCAGCAGTGCCCCGACACGGAGCCAAGAGACCCAGTACTTC
clone size: few; J gene: TRBJ2-1; D gene: NA; V gene: TRBV4-3; CDR3 protein: CASSQGAIGTYNEQFF; CDR3 DNA: TGCGCCAGCAGCCAAGGGGCTATCGGAACCTACAATGAGCAGTTCTTC
clone size: many; J gene: TRBJ2-7; D gene: NA; V gene: TRBV20-1; CDR3 protein: CSAPPGSSYEQYF; CDR3 DNA: TGCAGTGCTCCTCCTGGGAGCTCCTACGAGCAGTACTTC
clone size: NA; J gene: TRBJ2-1; D gene: NA; V gene: TRBV24-1; CDR3 protein: CATSDLWDPYRHEQFF; CDR3 DNA: TGTGCCACCAGTGATTTGTGGGACCCTTATCGCCATGAGCAGTTCTTC
clone size: many; J gene: TRBJ2-5; D gene: NA; V gene: TRBV4-1; CDR3 protein: CASSHIPTRKETQYF; CDR3 DNA: TGCGCCAGCAGCCATATACCGACTAGAAAAGAGACCCAGTACTTC
clone size: many; J gene: TRBJ2-1; D gene: TRBD1; V gene: TRBV12-3/TRBV12-4; CDR3 protein: CASSPRDRGSVEQFF; CDR3 DNA: TGTGCCAGTTCACCCAGGGACAGGGGTTCGGTTGAGCAGTTCTTC
clone size: many; J gene: TRBJ1-4; D gene: NA; V gene: TRBV20-1; CDR3 protein: CSARDRNVATNEKLFF; CDR3 DNA: TGCAGTGCTAGAGATAGAAACGTTGCAACTAATGAAAAACTGTTTTTT
clone size: NA; J gene: TRBJ2-7; D gene: TRBD1; V gene: TRBV12-3/TRBV12-4; CDR3 protein: CASSFDRDYEQYF; CDR3 DNA: TGTGCCAGCAGTTTTGACAGGGACTACGAGCAGTACTTC
clone size: NA; J gene: TRBJ2-3; D gene: TRBD2; V gene: TRBV27; CDR3 protein: CASSFLASGGVTDTQYF; CDR3 DNA: TGTGCCAGCAGTTTTCTAGCTAGCGGGGGGGTCACAGATACGCAGTATTTT
clone size: many; J gene: TRBJ1-5; D gene: NA; V gene: TRBV28; CDR3 protein: CASSLSGEGQPQHF; CDR3 DNA: TGTGCCAGCAGTTTATCAGGGGAGGGGCAGCCCCAGCATTTT
clone size: few; J gene: TRBJ2-1; D gene: NA; V gene: TRBV11-2; CDR3 protein: CASSSPYQPLRLF; CDR3 DNA: TGTGCCAGCAGCTCTCCGTATCAGCCTCTACGGCTCTTC
clone size: few; J gene: TRBJ2-1; D gene: TRBD1; V gene: TRBV5-5; CDR3 protein: CASAEGRGLGNEQFF; CDR3 DNA: TGTGCCAGCGCAGAGGGCAGGGGGCTTGGCAATGAGCAGTTCTTC
clone size: NA; J gene: TRBJ2-4; D gene: NA; V gene: TRBV12-5; CDR3 protein: CASCQAPGGGNIQYF; CDR3 DNA: TGTGCCAGCTGCCAAGCTCCGGGGGGCGGAAACATTCAGTACTTC
clone size: NA; J gene: TRBJ2-1; D gene: NA; V gene: TRBV19; CDR3 protein: CASRSGQGFGNEQFF; CDR3 DNA: TGTGCCAGTAGATCTGGGCAGGGGTTCGGCAATGAGCAGTTCTTC
clone size: NA; J gene: TRBJ2-5; D gene: NA; V gene: TRBV7-8; CDR3 protein: CASSPTYETQYF; CDR3 DNA: TGTGCCAGCAGCCCCACGTATGAGACCCAGTACTTC
clone size: few; J gene: TRBJ2-3; D gene: NA; V gene: TRBV7-9; CDR3 protein: CASSLDWSRGDTQYF; CDR3 DNA: TGTGCCAGCAGCTTAGATTGGAGTCGTGGAGATACGCAGTATTTT
clone size: NA; J gene: TRBJ2-5; D gene: TRBD1; V gene: TRBV7-6; CDR3 protein: CASSIRTGEETQYF; CDR3 DNA: TGTGCCAGCAGCATCCGGACAGGGGAGGAGACCCAGTACTTC
clone size: few; J gene: TRBJ2-5; D gene: TRBD2; V gene: TRBV29-1; CDR3 protein: CSVELGREEQETQYF; CDR3 DNA: TGCAGCGTTGAATTAGGGCGGGAGGAACAAGAGACCCAGTACTTC
clone size: many; J gene: TRBJ2-3; D gene: NA; V gene: TRBV2; CDR3 protein: CASKGGARTRPHTQYF; CDR3 DNA: TGTGCCAGCAAAGGGGGGGCGAGGACCCGACCTCATACGCAGTATTTT
clone size: few; J gene: TRBJ2-3; D gene: NA; V gene: TRBV24-1; CDR3 protein: CATSDPRTIPFADTQYF; CDR3 DNA: TGTGCCACCAGTGATCCAAGGACTATCCCCTTTGCGGATACGCAGTATTTT
clone size: few; J gene: TRBJ1-1; D gene: TRBD1; V gene: TRBV2; CDR3 protein: CASNVVPGTGGTEAFF; CDR3 DNA: TGTGCCAGCAATGTTGTACCTGGGACAGGGGGCACTGAAGCTTTCTTT
clone size: few; J gene: TRBJ1-6; D gene: TRBD1; V gene: TRBV5-8; CDR3 protein: CASSLMTGGTDSPLHF; CDR3 DNA: TGTGCCAGCAGCTTGATGACAGGGGGCACGGATTCACCCCTCCACTTT
clone size: few; J gene: TRBJ1-5; D gene: NA; V gene: TRBV6-1; CDR3 protein: CASSEVAAYQPQHF; CDR3 DNA: TGTGCCAGCAGTGAAGTCGCAGCCTATCAGCCCCAGCATTTT
clone size: few; J gene: TRBJ2-3; D gene: NA; V gene: TRBV11-2; CDR3 protein: CASSLIGEGITDTQYF; CDR3 DNA: TGTGCCAGCAGCTTAATTGGCGAGGGGATCACAGATACGCAGTATTTT
clone size: many; J gene: TRBJ2-3; D gene: NA; V gene: TRBV29-1; CDR3 protein: CSVWVSTTDTQYF; CDR3 DNA: TGCAGCGTTTGGGTATCCACCACAGATACGCAGTATTTT
clone size: NA; J gene: TRBJ2-7; D gene: NA; V gene: TRBV28; CDR3 protein: CASSLMSWEQYF; CDR3 DNA: TGTGCCAGCAGTTTAATGTCTTGGGAGCAGTACTTC
clone size: NA; J gene: TRBJ2-1; D gene: NA; V gene: TRBV27; CDR3 protein: CASSLGTSNNEQFF; CDR3 DNA: TGTGCCAGCAGTCTGGGGACATCAAACAATGAGCAGTTCTTC
clone size: NA; J gene: TRBJ2-5; D gene: NA; V gene: TRBV7-2; CDR3 protein: CASSSSTLTGRETQYF; CDR3 DNA: TGTGCCAGCAGCTCCTCAACCTTGACAGGGAGGGAGACCCAGTACTTC
clone size: many; J gene: TRBJ2-1; D gene: TRBD2; V gene: TRBV6-2/TRBV6-3; CDR3 protein: CASSRPSGSSYNEQFF; CDR3 DNA: TGTGCCAGCAGCAGGCCCAGCGGGAGCTCCTACAATGAGCAGTTCTTC
clone size: few; J gene: TRBJ2-2; D gene: NA; V gene: TRBV3-1; CDR3 protein: CASSQRLNPGELFF; CDR3 DNA: TGTGCCAGCAGCCAACGCCTGAACCCCGGGGAGCTGTTTTTT
clone size: NA; J gene: TRBJ2-3; D gene: TRBD2; V gene: TRBV2; CDR3 protein: CASKQAGGRTDTQYF; CDR3 DNA: TGTGCCAGCAAACAAGCGGGGGGTAGGACAGATACGCAGTATTTT
clone size: many; J gene: TRBJ2-1; D gene: TRBD2; V gene: TRBV7-2; CDR3 protein: CASSPGLAGGENEQFF; CDR3 DNA: TGTGCCAGCAGCCCGGGACTAGCGGGAGGCGAGAATGAGCAGTTCTTC
clone size: NA; J gene: TRBJ1-4; D gene: TRBD1; V gene: TRBV6-1; CDR3 protein: CASRKQGKEKLFF; CDR3 DNA: TGTGCCAGCAGAAAACAGGGGAAGGAAAAACTGTTTTTT
clone size: few; J gene: TRBJ2-3; D gene: NA; V gene: TRBV12-3/TRBV12-4; CDR3 protein: CASSSYPTNTDTQYF; CDR3 DNA: TGTGCCAGCAGTTCTTACCCCACTAACACAGATACGCAGTATTTT
clone size: few; J gene: TRBJ2-7; D gene: TRBD1; V gene: TRBV2; CDR3 protein: CASRGQGWSYEQYF; CDR3 DNA: TGTGCCAGCAGAGGACAGGGGTGGTCCTACGAGCAGTACTTC
clone size: many; J gene: TRBJ1-1; D gene: TRBD1; V gene: TRBV15; CDR3 protein: CATSRDRTGNTEAFF; CDR3 DNA: TGTGCCACCAGCAGAGATCGGACAGGGAACACTGAAGCTTTCTTT
clone size: NA; J gene: TRBJ2-5; D gene: NA; V gene: TRBV10-3; CDR3 protein: CAISESEEGVTETQYF; CDR3 DNA: TGTGCCATCAGTGAGTCAGAGGAGGGGGTCACAGAGACCCAGTACTTC
clone size: many; J gene: TRBJ2-7; D gene: NA; V gene: TRBV27; CDR3 protein: CASRQLRDSFWEQYF; CDR3 DNA: TGTGCCAGCAGACAACTCCGGGACTCCTTTTGGGAGCAGTACTTC
clone size: few; J gene: TRBJ2-7; D gene: TRBD1; V gene: TRBV6-2/TRBV6-3; CDR3 protein: CASSPGTGATEQYF; CDR3 DNA: TGTGCCAGCAGTCCCGGGACAGGGGCAACCGAGCAGTACTTC
clone size: many; J gene: TRBJ2-2; D gene: NA; V gene: TRBV5-1; CDR3 protein: CASTSIGQRNTGELFF; CDR3 DNA: TGCGCCAGCACCTCCATCGGACAGAGGAACACCGGGGAGCTGTTTTTT
clone size: few; J gene: TRBJ2-4; D gene: TRBD2; V gene: TRBV10-3; CDR3 protein: CAISDILSGIENIQYF; CDR3 DNA: TGTGCCATCAGTGACATACTTAGCGGGATCGAAAACATTCAGTACTTC
clone size: few; J gene: TRBJ2-3; D gene: NA; V gene: TRBV3-1; CDR3 protein: CASSPREGATDTQYF; CDR3 DNA: TGTGCCAGCAGCCCCAGGGAGGGGGCCACAGATACGCAGTATTTT
clone size: few; J gene: TRBJ2-1; D gene: TRBD2; V gene: TRBV11-3; CDR3 protein: CASSLGASGTEQFF; CDR3 DNA: TGTGCCAGCAGCTTAGGGGCTAGCGGGACTGAGCAGTTCTTC
clone size: few; J gene: TRBJ2-1; D gene: NA; V gene: TRBV5-1; CDR3 protein: CASSSRWMDNEQFF; CDR3 DNA: TGCGCCAGCAGCAGTCGATGGATGGACAATGAGCAGTTCTTC
clone size: few; J gene: TRBJ2-7; D gene: TRBD1; V gene: TRBV12-3/TRBV12-4; CDR3 protein: CASSLAGQGALFALYEQYF; CDR3 DNA: TGTGCCAGCAGTTTAGCCGGACAGGGGGCTCTTTTCGCATTGTACGAGCAGTACTTC